This entry features one TCR beta chain sequence. Some clones are missing from TCRdb's copy, which holds only in-frame ones; the method was immunoSEQ multiplex PCR. The table includes some 150,000 clones, just under 85% detected once. The sample comes from a study of blood T cell repertoires in COVID-19. Sequencing was performed on PBMCs or T cells enriched from blood (not recorded which). This clonotype was obtained from a woman in her forties who had recovered from COVID-19.

CDR3 in DNA: TGTGCCAGCAGCTTGACTAGTACCGGGGAGCAGTTCTTC. Its protein product is CASSLTSTGEQFF. The chain recombines TRBV5-4 with TRBJ2-1; weak D call: TRBD2 (5 bases). Trimming left V 1 base short and J 10 bases short, with 12 bases between. CDR1 and CDR2 from the germline V gene are SGHNT and YYREEE (reference sequence). The CDR3 runs to 13 residues.